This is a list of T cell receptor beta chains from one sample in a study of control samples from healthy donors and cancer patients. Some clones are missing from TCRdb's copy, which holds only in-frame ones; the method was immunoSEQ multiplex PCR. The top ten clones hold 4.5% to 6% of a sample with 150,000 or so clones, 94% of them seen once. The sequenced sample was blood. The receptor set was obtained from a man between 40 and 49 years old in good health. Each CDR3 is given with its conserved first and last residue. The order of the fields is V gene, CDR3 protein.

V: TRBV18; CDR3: CASSPFIVGGGGTEAFF
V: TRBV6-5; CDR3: CASSYSKYTEAFF
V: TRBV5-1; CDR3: CASSSRTVENTEAFF
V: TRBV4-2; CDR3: CASSQEGAPGELFF
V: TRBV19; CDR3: CASGTQGRGEDQPQHF
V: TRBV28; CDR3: CASSLGQGGFLYTGELFF
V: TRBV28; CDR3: CASSSGGAVQPQHF
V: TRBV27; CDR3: CASSLRDGSNYGYTF
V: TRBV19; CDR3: CASSTEQNSPLHF
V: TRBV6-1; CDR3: CASSEGAEGHYGYTF
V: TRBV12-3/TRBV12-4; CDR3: CASSLPDNEKLFF
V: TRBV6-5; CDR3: CASSYSSTGGQETQYF
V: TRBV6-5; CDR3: CASSRLIRGNTIYF
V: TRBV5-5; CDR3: CASSYRDYNNEQFF
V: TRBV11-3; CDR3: CASSLESGAHYEQYF
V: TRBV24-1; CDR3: CATRTGQGNTGELFF
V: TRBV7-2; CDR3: CASSFLAGYEQYF
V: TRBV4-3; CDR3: CASSQDWGLTKNIQYF
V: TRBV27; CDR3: CASSSARHLTQETQYF
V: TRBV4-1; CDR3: CASSQESAGNYGYTF
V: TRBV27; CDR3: CASSLPRTPRDEQYF
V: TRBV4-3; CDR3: CASSQGPGGGGANTGELFF
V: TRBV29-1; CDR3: CSAGQGYGYTF
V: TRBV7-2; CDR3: CASSLTTLSYEQYF
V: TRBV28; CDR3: CASSLVFIGTGNIYGYTF
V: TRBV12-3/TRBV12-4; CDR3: CASSRRDRAFF
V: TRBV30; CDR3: CAWRGLGGGLLGYTF
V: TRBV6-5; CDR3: CASSPRTGRGNGYTF
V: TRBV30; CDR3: CAWNKGLYGYTF
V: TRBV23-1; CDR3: CASSQSARGRSYEQYF
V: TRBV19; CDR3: CASSTGQGAGQPQHF
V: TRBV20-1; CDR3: CSARRGREAFF
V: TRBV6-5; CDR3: CASSSVSTDTQYF
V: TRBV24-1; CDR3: CATSGPGVSEAFF
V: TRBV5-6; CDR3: CASGVVNTEAFF
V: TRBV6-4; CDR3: CASSPDWPPKSEQYF
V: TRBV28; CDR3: CASSLPHPWTGESSSEQYF
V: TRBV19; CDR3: CASSSGTGTGGYTF
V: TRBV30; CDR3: CAFQSGANVLTF
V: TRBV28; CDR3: CASSFVMITSEQYF
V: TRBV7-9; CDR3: CASSLEAGLADYNEQFF
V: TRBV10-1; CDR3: CASSEIDTLRGDEQFF
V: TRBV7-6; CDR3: CASSLGPYGSSYNSPLHF
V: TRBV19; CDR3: CASIKDQGDTGELFF
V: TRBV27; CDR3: CASYDRFYTEAFF
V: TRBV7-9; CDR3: CASSFDWNTEAFF
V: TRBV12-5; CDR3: CASGEGGGQPQHF
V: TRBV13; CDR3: CATQTGALNTEAFF
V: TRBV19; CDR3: CASSPDRTRATNEKLFF
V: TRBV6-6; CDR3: CASSPQGGNQPQHF
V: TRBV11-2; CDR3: CASSLTDRGTYEQYF
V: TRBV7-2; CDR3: CASSLVDKNYGYTF